A selection of T cell receptor beta chains follows, all from one sample in a study of shared clonotypes between healthy human individuals. Assay: immunoSEQ multiplex PCR; the TCRdb copy retains only in-frame clones and omits some. The top ten hold under 0.15% of the sample, which has millions of clones, more than 90% seen once. Sample: naive CD4+ T cells sorted from blood. The receptors shown here come from a man in his late teens or twenties in good health. Each CDR3 is given with its conserved first and last residue. D genes are given only for firm matches. Part of the rows lack a size; the others show once, few, many or a class for expanded clones.

TGTGCCAGCTCACCGGGGCTCCAGGGAACGTATCGCGAGCAGTACTTC	CASSPGLQGTYREQYF	NA	TRBV18	TRBJ2-7	NA
TGTGCCAGCAGCTGGCTAGCGGGGAGTCGCACAGATACGCAGTATTTT	CASSWLAGSRTDTQYF	NA	TRBV7-2	TRBJ2-3	TRBD2
TGCGCCAGCAGTGAGTCTACTGCCGGGGGAGGAAGGAATGAGCAGTTCTTC	CASSESTAGGGRNEQFF	NA	TRBV10-1	TRBJ2-1	NA
TGCGCCAGCAGCATTGGACAGACGAACACCGGGGAGCTGTTTTTT	CASSIGQTNTGELFF	NA	TRBV5-1	TRBJ2-2	NA
TGTGCCAGCAGTGAGGCTAGCGGGAGGGCAATCGAGCAGTACTTC	CASSEASGRAIEQYF	NA	TRBV2	TRBJ2-7	TRBD2
TGTGCCAGCAGCTTAGTATCCGTGGGGGAGCTGTTTTTT	CASSLVSVGELFF	NA	TRBV11-2	TRBJ2-2	NA
TGTGCCAGCTCCCCCGGACAGGGATTCTACAATGAGCAGTTCTTC	CASSPGQGFYNEQFF	NA	TRBV18	TRBJ2-1	TRBD1
TGCGCCAGCAGTTCGGGGACAGGGAACACCGGGGAGCTGTTTTTT	CASSSGTGNTGELFF	NA	TRBV4-1	TRBJ2-2	TRBD1
TGTGCCAGCAGTGAATACGGACAGGGTCTCAATGAGCAGTTCTTC	CASSEYGQGLNEQFF	NA	TRBV25-1	TRBJ2-1	TRBD1
TGCGCCAGCAGGGCGCCCACTTCGAACACCGGGGAGCTGTTTTTT	CASRAPTSNTGELFF	NA	TRBV5-1	TRBJ2-2	NA
TGTGCCAGCAGCTTGGGGACTAGCGGGAGCGGGGTTTACAATGAGCAGTTCTTC	CASSLGTSGSGVYNEQFF	NA	TRBV5-6	TRBJ2-1	TRBD2
TGCGCCAGCAGCCAAGGGACAGGGAACACCGGGGAGCTGTTTTTT	CASSQGTGNTGELFF	NA	TRBV5-1	TRBJ2-2	TRBD1
TGTGCCAGCAGTCCTTACTTAGCGGCCCAAGAGACCCAGTACTTC	CASSPYLAAQETQYF	NA	TRBV7-9	TRBJ2-5	NA
TGTGCCAGCTCACCTAACGACGGCGGGATGAGCACAGATACGCAGTATTTT	CASSPNDGGMSTDTQYF	NA	TRBV18	TRBJ2-3	NA
TGTGCCAGCAGCTTGGACCAGGACTATGGCTACACCTTC	CASSLDQDYGYTF	NA	TRBV7-9	TRBJ1-2	NA
TGCGCCAGCAGCCAAGATTACGGGAGGGATGAGCAGTTCTTC	CASSQDYGRDEQFF	once	TRBV4-3	TRBJ2-1	TRBD2
TGCGCCAGCAGCTTGGTACTAGCGGGGGGGCTGGATACGCAGTATTTT	CASSLVLAGGLDTQYF	NA	TRBV5-1	TRBJ2-3	TRBD2
TGTGCCAGCAGCTTAGGGTTTTCGGACGGGGAGCTGTTTTTT	CASSLGFSDGELFF	NA	TRBV11-3	TRBJ2-2	NA
TGTGCCAGCAGCTTCCAGGGCTCCTCTGGAAACACCATATATTTT	CASSFQGSSGNTIYF	NA	TRBV5-8	TRBJ1-3	NA
TGTGCCAGCAGCGTCCGGGGGGCTGTAGATACGCAGTATTTT	CASSVRGAVDTQYF	NA	TRBV11-2	TRBJ2-3	NA
TGTGCCATCAGTGAGTCCCGGTCAGGCAGCTACTATGGCTACACCTTC	CAISESRSGSYYGYTF	NA	TRBV10-3	TRBJ1-2	NA
TGTGCCAGCAGCTTTTTCAGGACGAGCAATCATGATTCACCCCTCCACTTT	CASSFFRTSNHDSPLHF	NA	TRBV7-9	TRBJ1-6	NA
TGTGCCAGCTCACCACGGACAGCCATGAACACTGAAGCTTTCTTT	CASSPRTAMNTEAFF	NA	TRBV18	TRBJ1-1	NA
TGTGCCAGCAACCTAGCGGGGCTGGTCACAGATACGCAGTATTTT	CASNLAGLVTDTQYF	NA	TRBV2	TRBJ2-3	TRBD2
TGTGCCAGCAGCGCCTGGACTAGCGGAAGCTCCTACAATGAGCAGTTCTTC	CASSAWTSGSSYNEQFF	NA	TRBV9	TRBJ2-1	TRBD2
TGTGCCAGCAGGGGACCCAGGTTCGGTGAGCAGTTCTTC	CASRGPRFGEQFF	NA	TRBV27	TRBJ2-1	NA
TGTGCCAGCAGCTTGGGACAGGGGTTAGGTAATGAAAAACTGTTTTTT	CASSLGQGLGNEKLFF	NA	TRBV11-2	TRBJ1-4	TRBD1
TGTGCCAGCAGCGTAGCAACGGGGGGACGGGCCGGGGAGCTGTTTTTT	CASSVATGGRAGELFF	NA	TRBV9	TRBJ2-2	TRBD2
TGCAGCGTACTAGCGAGAGGGAACACCGGGGAGCTGTTTTTT	CSVLARGNTGELFF	NA	TRBV29-1	TRBJ2-2	TRBD2
TGTGCCAGCAGCCTCACCAGGGGTAATTCACCCCTCCACTTT	CASSLTRGNSPLHF	NA	TRBV6-5	TRBJ1-6	NA
TGTGCCAGCAGCCCGACGGGGCAGGCCCTTTACGAGCAGTACTTC	CASSPTGQALYEQYF	NA	TRBV5-5	TRBJ2-7	NA
TGTGCCAGCGGGAGAGGACAGGGGGCGCGGGCTTTCTTT	CASGRGQGARAFF	NA	TRBV6-5	TRBJ1-1	TRBD1
TGCGCCAGCAGCTTAGGGTATAGCAATCAGCCCCAGCATTTT	CASSLGYSNQPQHF	once	TRBV5-1	TRBJ1-5	NA
TGCGCCAGCAGCCAAGAGGGACAACAGTGGACCCAGTACTTC	CASSQEGQQWTQYF	NA	TRBV4-1	TRBJ2-5	NA
TGTGCCAGCAGTACGGACACGTATGGCTACACCTTC	CASSTDTYGYTF	once	TRBV28	TRBJ1-2	NA
TGTGCCACCTCGGCGGATAGCAATCAGCCCCAGCATTTT	CATSADSNQPQHF	once	TRBV10-3	TRBJ1-5	NA
TGCAGCGTTGATTCGCGACAGTTAAAGTACCAAGAGACCCAGTACTTC	CSVDSRQLKYQETQYF	NA	TRBV29-1	TRBJ2-5	NA
TGTGCCAGCTCACCACCCCCAGCGGGAGTTACAGATACGCAGTATTTT	CASSPPPAGVTDTQYF	NA	TRBV18	TRBJ2-3	TRBD2
TGTGCCAGCAGTCCGGACAGGGGCTATGGCTACACCTTC	CASSPDRGYGYTF	few	TRBV27	TRBJ1-2	TRBD1
TGTGCCAGCAGCTCCGGACTAGCGGGCTACGAGCAGTACTTC	CASSSGLAGYEQYF	NA	TRBV7-2	TRBJ2-7	TRBD2
TGTGCCAGCAGTTTACGGGGGCCTGGGGCCAACGTCCTGACTTTC	CASSLRGPGANVLTF	NA	TRBV28	TRBJ2-6	NA
TGTGCCAGCAGCTTAGGCCAGGGGGACATCCACGAGCAGTACTTC	CASSLGQGDIHEQYF	NA	TRBV7-9	TRBJ2-7	TRBD1
TGCAGCGTTGGGGGCGACGAGCAGTACTTC	CSVGGDEQYF	few	TRBV29-1	TRBJ2-7	NA
TGTGCCAGCAGCCTTCGGGAACCTCCTGCAGCTTTCTTT	CASSLREPPAAFF	few	TRBV28	TRBJ1-1	NA
TGTGCCAGCAGCTCCCGCGGCACAGATACGCAGTATTTT	CASSSRGTDTQYF	NA	TRBV11-3	TRBJ2-3	NA
TGTGCCAGTAGTATGTGGGGTGAGCAGTATTTT	CASSMWGEQYF	NA	TRBV19	TRBJ2-3	NA
TGCGCCAGCAGCTTGGAGGGAGGGACCTTGTTTTTT	CASSLEGGTLFF	NA	TRBV5-1	TRBJ1-1	NA
TGTGCCAGCAGTTACTACCGGGACAGGGAGAATCAGCCCCAGCATTTT	CASSYYRDRENQPQHF	NA	TRBV6-6	TRBJ1-5	TRBD1
TGTGCCAGCAGTGAAGAAGTCGGGGCTAACTATGGCTACACCTTC	CASSEEVGANYGYTF	few	TRBV6-1	TRBJ1-2	NA
TGCGCCAGCAGCCAACGCAGGACTAGCGGGGGGGTCCCAGATACGCAGTATTTT	CASSQRRTSGGVPDTQYF	NA	TRBV4-1	TRBJ2-3	TRBD2
TGTGCCAGCAGCTTAGCGCTGGGAGGGAAGACCCAGTACTTC	CASSLALGGKTQYF	NA	TRBV7-9	TRBJ2-5	TRBD2
TGTGCCTGGAGTGCCCTACAGGGACCGGGCCGGGGCTACACCTTC	CAWSALQGPGRGYTF	NA	TRBV30	TRBJ1-2	NA
TGTGCCAGCAGTCCTCCTGATAGGTCGGGCTACACCTTC	CASSPPDRSGYTF	NA	TRBV6-5	TRBJ1-2	NA